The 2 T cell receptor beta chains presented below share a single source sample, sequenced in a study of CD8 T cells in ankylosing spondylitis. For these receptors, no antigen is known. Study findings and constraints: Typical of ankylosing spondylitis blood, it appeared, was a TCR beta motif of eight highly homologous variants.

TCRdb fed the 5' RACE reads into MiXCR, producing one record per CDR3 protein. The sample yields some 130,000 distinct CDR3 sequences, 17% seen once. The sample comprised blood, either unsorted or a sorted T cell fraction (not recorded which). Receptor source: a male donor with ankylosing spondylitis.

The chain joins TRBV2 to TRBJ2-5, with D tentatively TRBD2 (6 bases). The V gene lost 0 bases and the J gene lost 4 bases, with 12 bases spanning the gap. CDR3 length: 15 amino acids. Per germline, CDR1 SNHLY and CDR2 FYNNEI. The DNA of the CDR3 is TGTGCCAGCAGTGAAGCGCTAGGAGGGACAGAGACCCAGTACTTC. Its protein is CASSEALGGTETQYF.

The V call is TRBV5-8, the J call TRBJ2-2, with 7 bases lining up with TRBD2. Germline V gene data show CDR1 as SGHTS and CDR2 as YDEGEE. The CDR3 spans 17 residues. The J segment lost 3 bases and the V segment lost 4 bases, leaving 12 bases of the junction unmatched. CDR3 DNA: TGTGCCAGCAGCCTCCCGGGAGGAAGCGTCTACACCGGGGAGCTGTTTTTT. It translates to CASSLPGGSVYTGELFF.